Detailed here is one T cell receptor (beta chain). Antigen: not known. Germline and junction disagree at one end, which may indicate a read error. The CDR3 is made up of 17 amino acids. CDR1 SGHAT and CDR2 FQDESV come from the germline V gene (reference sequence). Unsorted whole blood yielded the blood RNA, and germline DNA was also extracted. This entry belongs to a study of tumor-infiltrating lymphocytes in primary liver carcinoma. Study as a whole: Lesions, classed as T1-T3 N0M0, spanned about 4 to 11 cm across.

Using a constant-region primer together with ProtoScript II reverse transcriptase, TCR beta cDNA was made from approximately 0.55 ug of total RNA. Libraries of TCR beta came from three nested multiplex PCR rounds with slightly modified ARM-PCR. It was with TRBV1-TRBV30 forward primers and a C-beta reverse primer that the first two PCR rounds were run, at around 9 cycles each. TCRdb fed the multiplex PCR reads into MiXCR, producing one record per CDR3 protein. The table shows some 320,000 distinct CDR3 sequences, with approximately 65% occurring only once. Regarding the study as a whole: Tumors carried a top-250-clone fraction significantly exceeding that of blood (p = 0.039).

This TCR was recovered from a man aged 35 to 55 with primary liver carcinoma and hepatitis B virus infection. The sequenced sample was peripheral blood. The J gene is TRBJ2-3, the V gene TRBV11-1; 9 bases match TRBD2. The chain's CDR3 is CANSPMVVAGEADTQYF. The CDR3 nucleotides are TGTGCCAACAGCCCTATGGTGGTAGCGGGAGAAGCAGATACGCAGTACTTT.